This T cell receptor beta chain comes out of a study of identical twins. This clonotype appeared many times. V was pared by 10 bases and J by 3 bases, with 10 bases between. CDR1 ENHRY and CDR2 SYGVKD come from the germline V gene. This CDR3 is 12 amino acids long. TCRdb recomputed calls from the 5' RACE reads with MiXCR, one row per CDR3 protein. The data hold under 900,000 distinct CDR3 sequences, with roughly 20% observed a single time. A further study also used this sample, focusing on T cells expressing NK-cell markers.

The receptor comes from a woman aged 18-35 years in good health. The source material was PBMCs. The chain couples TRBV10-3 to TRBJ1-5; tentatively, D is TRBD1 (6 bases). CDR3 in DNA: TGTGCCACCAGGGGTCTCAATCAGCCCCAGCATTTT. Amino acid sequence: CATRGLNQPQHF.